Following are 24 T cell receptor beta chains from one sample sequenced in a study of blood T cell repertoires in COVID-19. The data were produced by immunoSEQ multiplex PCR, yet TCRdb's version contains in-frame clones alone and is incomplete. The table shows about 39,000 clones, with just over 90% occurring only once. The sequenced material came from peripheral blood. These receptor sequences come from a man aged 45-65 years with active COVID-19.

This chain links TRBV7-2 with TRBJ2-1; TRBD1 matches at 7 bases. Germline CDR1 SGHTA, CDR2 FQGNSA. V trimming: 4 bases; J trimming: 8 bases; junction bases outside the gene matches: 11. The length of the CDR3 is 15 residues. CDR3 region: CASSSQGVRSHEQFF. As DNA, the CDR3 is TGTGCCAGCAGCTCGCAGGGGGTAAGGTCGCATGAGCAGTTCTTC.

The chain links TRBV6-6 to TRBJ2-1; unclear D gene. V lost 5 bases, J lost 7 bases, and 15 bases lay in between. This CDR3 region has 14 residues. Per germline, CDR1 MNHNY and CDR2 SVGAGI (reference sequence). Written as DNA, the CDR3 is TGTGCCAGCAGTCTCCGACTGGCGCGGAATGAGCAGTTCTTC. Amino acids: CASSLRLARNEQFF.

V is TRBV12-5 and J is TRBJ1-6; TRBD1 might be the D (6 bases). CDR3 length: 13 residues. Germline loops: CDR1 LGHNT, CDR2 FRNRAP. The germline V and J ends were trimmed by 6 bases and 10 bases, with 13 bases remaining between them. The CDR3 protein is CASGLTGGSPLHF. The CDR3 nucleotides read TGTGCTAGTGGCTTGACAGGAGGGTCACCCCTCCACTTT.

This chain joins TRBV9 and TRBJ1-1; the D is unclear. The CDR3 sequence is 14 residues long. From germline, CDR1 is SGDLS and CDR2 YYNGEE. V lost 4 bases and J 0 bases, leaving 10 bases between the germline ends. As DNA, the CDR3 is TGTGCCAGCAGCCCTCACCTAATGAACACTGAAGCTTTCTTT. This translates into CASSPHLMNTEAFF.

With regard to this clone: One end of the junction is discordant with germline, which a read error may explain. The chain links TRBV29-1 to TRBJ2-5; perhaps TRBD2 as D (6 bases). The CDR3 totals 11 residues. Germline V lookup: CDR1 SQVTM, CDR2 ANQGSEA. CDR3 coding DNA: TGCAGCGCTGAACGTCCCGGGGGCCAGTACTTC. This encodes CSAERPGGQYF. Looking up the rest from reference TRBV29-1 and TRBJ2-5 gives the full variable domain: SAVISQKPSRDICQRGTSLTIQCQVDSQVTMMFWYRQQPGQSLTLIATANQGSEATYESGFVIDKFPISRPNLTFSTLTVSNMSPEDSSIYLCSAERPGGQYFGPGTRLLVL.

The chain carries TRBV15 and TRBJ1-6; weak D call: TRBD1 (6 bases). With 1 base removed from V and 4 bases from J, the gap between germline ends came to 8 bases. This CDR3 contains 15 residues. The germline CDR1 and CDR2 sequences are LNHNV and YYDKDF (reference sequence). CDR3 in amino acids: CATSRAGVYNSPLHF. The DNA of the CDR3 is TGTGCCACCAGCAGAGCAGGGGTGTATAATTCACCCCTCCACTTT. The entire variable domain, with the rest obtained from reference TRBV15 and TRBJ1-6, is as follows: DAMVIQNPRYQVTQFGKPVTLSCSQTLNHNVMYWYQQKSSQAPKLLFHYYDKDFNNEADTPDNFQSRRPNTSFCFLDIRSPGLGDTAMYLCATSRAGVYNSPLHFGNGTRLTVT.

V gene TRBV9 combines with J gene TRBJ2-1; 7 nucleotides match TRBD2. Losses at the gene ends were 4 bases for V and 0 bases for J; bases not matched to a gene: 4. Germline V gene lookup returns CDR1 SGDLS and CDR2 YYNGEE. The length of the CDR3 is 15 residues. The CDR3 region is CASSLGGGSYNEQFF. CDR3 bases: TGTGCCAGCAGCCTCGGCGGGGGCTCCTACAATGAGCAGTTCTTC.

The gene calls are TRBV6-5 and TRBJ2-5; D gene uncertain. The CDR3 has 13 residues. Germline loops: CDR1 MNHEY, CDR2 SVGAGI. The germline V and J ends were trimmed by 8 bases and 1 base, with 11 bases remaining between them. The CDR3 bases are TGTGCCAGCGGGCCAGTGCGCCAAGAGACCCAGTACTTC. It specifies CASGPVRQETQYF.

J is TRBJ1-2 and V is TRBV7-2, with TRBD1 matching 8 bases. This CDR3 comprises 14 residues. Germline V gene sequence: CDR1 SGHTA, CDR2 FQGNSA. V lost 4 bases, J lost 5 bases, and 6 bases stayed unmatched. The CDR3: CASSSTGGWYGYTF. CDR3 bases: TGTGCCAGCAGCTCAACAGGGGGATGGTATGGCTACACCTTC.

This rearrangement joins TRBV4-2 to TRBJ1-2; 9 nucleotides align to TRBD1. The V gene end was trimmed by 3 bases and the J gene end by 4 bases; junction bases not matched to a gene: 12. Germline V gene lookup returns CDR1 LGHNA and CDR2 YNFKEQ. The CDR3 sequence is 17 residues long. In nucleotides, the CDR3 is TGTGCCAGCAGCCAGGCGGGACAGGGAATGGAGGGCTATGGCTACACCTTC. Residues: CASSQAGQGMEGYGYTF.

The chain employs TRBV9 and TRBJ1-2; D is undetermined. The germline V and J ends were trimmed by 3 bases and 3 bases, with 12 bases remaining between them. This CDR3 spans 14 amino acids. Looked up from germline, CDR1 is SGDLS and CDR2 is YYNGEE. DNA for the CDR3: TGTGCCAGCAGCGCACATAGCGCCCACTATGGCTACACCTTC. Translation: CASSAHSAHYGYTF.

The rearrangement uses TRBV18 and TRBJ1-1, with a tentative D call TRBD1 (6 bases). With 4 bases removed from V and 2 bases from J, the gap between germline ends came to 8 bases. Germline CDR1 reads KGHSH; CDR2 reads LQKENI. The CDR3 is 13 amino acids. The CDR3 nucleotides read TGTGCCAGCTCACAGGGGGTAAACACTGAAGCTTTCTTT. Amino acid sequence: CASSQGVNTEAFF.

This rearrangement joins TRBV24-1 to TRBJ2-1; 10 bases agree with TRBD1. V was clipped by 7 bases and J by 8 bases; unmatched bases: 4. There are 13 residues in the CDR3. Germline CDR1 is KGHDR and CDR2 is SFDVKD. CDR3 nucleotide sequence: TGTGCCACCAGCCGGGACAGGGGCGATGAGCAGTTCTTC. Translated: CATSRDRGDEQFF.

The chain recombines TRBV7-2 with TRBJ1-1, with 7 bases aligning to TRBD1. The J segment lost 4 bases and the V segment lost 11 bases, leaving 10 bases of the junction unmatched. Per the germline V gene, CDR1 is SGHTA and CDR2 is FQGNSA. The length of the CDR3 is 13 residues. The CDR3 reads CAVLQGRGTEAFF. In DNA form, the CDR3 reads TGTGCCGTCCTACAGGGGAGAGGCACTGAAGCTTTCTTT. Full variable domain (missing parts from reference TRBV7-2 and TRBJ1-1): GAGVSQSPSNKVTEKGKDVELRCDPISGHTALYWYRQSLGQGLEFLIYFQGNSAPDKSGLPSDRFSAERTGGSVSTLTIQRTQQEDSAVYLCAVLQGRGTEAFFGQGTRLTVV.

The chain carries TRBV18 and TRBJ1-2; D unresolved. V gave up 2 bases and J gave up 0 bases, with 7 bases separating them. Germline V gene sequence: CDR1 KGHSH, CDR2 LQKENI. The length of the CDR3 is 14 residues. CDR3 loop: CASSPGRSNYGYTF. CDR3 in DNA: TGTGCCAGCTCACCAGGGCGCTCTAACTATGGCTACACCTTC.

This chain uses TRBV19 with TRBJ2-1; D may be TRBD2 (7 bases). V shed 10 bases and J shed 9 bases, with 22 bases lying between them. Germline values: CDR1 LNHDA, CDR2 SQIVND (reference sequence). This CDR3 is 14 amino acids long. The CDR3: CATMGGGQWTEQFF. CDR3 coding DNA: TGTGCCACCATGGGGGGGGGCCAATGGACTGAGCAGTTCTTC.

The CDR3 here is CASSGGTPKGEQFF. Written as DNA, the CDR3 is TGCGCCAGCAGCGGAGGGACCCCAAAGGGCGAGCAGTTCTTC. The chain joins TRBV5-1 to TRBJ2-1; possibly TRBD2 for D (6 bases). The CDR3 sequence is 14 residues long. CDR1 SGHRS and CDR2 YFSETQ come from the germline V gene. The V gene lost 4 bases and the J gene lost 10 bases, with 18 bases spanning the gap. The full variable domain, its missing parts supplied by reference TRBV5-1 and TRBJ2-1, is KAGVTQTPRYLIKTRGQQVTLSCSPISGHRSVSWYQQTPGQGLQFLFEYFSETQRNKGNFPGRFSGRQFSNSRSEMNVSTLELGDSALYLCASSGGTPKGEQFFGPGTRLTVL.

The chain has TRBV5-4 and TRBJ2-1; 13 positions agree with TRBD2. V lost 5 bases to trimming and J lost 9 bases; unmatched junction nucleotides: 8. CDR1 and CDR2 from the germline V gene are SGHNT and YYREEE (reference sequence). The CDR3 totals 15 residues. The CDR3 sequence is CASREGTSGTGEQFF. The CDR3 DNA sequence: TGTGCCAGCAGAGAAGGGACTAGCGGGACCGGTGAGCAGTTCTTC. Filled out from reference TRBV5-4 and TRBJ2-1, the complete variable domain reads ETGVTQSPTHLIKTRGQQVTLRCSSQSGHNTVSWYQQALGQGPQFIFQYYREEENGRGNFPPRFSGLQFPNYSSELNVNALELDDSALYLCASREGTSGTGEQFFGPGTRLTVL.

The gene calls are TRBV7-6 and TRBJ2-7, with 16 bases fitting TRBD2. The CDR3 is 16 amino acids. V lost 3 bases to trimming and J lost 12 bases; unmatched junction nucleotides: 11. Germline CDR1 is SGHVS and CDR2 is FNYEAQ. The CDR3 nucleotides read TGTGCCAGCAGCTTGTCCCCCGGGACTAGCGGGAGGGAACCGTACTTC. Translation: CASSLSPGTSGREPYF.

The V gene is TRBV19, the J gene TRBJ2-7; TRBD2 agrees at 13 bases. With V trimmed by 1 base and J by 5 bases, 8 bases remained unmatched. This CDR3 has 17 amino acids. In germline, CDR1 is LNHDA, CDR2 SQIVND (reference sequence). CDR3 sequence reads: CASSIGPGLAGYNEQYF. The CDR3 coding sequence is TGTGCCAGTAGTATAGGTCCGGGACTAGCGGGATATAACGAGCAGTACTTC.

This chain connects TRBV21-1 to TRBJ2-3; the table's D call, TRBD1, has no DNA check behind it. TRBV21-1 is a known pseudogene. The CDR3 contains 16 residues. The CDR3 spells CASSKGVDRYTDTQYF. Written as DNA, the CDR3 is TGTGCCAGCAGCAAAGGAGTGGACAGGTACACAGATACGCAGTATTTT.

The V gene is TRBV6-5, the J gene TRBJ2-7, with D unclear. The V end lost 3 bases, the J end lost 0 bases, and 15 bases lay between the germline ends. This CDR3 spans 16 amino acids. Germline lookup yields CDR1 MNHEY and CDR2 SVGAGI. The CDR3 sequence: CASSYERSTASYEQYF. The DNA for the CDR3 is TGTGCCAGCAGTTATGAGAGATCTACAGCCTCCTACGAGCAGTACTTC.

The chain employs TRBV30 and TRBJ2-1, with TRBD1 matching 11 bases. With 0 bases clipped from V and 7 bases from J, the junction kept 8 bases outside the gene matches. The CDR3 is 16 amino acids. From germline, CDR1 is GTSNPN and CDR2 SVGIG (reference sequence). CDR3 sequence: CAWSVSRDRGANEQFF. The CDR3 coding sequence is TGTGCCTGGAGTGTCTCCCGGGACAGGGGGGCAAATGAGCAGTTCTTC.

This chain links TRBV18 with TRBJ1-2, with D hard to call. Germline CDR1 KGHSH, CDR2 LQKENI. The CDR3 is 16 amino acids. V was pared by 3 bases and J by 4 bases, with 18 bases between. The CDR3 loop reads CASSPDSREGGYGYTF. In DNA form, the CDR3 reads TGTGCCAGCTCACCCGATTCGAGGGAGGGAGGCTATGGCTACACCTTC.